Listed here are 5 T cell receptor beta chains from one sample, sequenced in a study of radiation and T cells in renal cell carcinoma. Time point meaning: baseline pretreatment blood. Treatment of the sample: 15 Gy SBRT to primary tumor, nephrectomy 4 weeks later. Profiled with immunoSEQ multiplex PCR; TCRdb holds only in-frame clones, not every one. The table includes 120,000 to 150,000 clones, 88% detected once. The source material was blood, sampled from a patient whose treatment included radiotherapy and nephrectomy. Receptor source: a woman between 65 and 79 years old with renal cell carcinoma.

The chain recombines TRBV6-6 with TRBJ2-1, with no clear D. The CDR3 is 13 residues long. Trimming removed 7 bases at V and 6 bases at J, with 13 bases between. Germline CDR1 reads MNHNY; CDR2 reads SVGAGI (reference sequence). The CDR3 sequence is CASNLGVLNEQFF. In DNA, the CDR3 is TGTGCCAGCAACTTAGGCGTACTCAATGAGCAGTTCTTC.

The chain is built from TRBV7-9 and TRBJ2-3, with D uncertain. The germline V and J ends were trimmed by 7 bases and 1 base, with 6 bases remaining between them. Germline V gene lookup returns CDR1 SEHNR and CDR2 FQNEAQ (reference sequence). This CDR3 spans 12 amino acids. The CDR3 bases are TGTGCCAGCAACCTTGGCACAGATACGCAGTATTTT. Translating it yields CASNLGTDTQYF.

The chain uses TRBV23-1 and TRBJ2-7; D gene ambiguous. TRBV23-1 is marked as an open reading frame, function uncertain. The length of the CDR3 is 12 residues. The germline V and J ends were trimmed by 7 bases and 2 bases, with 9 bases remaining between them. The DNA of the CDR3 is TGCGCCAGCATTCCAGGTACCTACGAGCAGTACTTC. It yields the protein CASIPGTYEQYF.

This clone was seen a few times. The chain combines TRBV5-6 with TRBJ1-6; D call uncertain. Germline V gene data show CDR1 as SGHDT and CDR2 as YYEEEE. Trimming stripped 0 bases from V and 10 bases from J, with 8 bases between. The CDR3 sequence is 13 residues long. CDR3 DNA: TGTGCCAGCAGCTTGGCGTCCGAGTCACCCCTCCACTTT. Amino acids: CASSLASESPLHF.

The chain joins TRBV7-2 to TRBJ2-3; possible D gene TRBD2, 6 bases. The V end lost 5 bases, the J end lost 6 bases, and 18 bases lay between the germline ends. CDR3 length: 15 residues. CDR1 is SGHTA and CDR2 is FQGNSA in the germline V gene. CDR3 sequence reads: CASSAVGGKRDTQYF. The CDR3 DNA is TGTGCCAGCAGCGCTGTCGGGGGTAAAAGGGATACGCAGTATTTT. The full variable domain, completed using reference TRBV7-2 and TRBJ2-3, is GAGVSQSPSNKVTEKGKDVELRCDPISGHTALYWYRQSLGQGLEFLIYFQGNSAPDKSGLPSDRFSAERTGGSVSTLTIQRTQQEDSAVYLCASSAVGGKRDTQYFGPGTRLTVL.